These 10 T cell receptor beta chains came from one sample sequenced in a study of shared clonotypes between healthy human individuals. Repertoires were generated with immunoSEQ multiplex PCR, while TCRdb's copy carries only in-frame clones and drops some. The sample contains fewer than 1.6 million clones, approximately 98.5% of which appear only once. Sequenced material: naive CD4+ T cells sorted from blood. Subset reported: CD45RA+ positively selected. The receptors derive from a young man in good health.

The gene calls are TRBV15 and TRBJ2-1, with D perhaps TRBD1 or TRBD2 (5 bases each). Trimming shortened V by 5 bases and J by 8 bases, and 16 bases separated the two germline ends. This CDR3 region has 14 residues. CDR1 is LNHNV, CDR2 YYDKDF, per germline (reference sequence). The CDR3, as DNA: TGTGCCACCAGCGGGGACCTACGGCGTCATGAGCAGTTCTTC. Translation: CATSGDLRRHEQFF. Filled out from reference TRBV15 and TRBJ2-1, the complete variable domain reads DAMVIQNPRYQVTQFGKPVTLSCSQTLNHNVMYWYQQKSSQAPKLLFHYYDKDFNNEADTPDNFQSRRPNTSFCFLDIRSPGLGDTAMYLCATSGDLRRHEQFFGPGTRLTVL.

The J gene is TRBJ2-1, the V gene TRBV28, with a tentative D call TRBD2 (5 bases). Germline V gene lookup returns CDR1 MDHEN and CDR2 SYDVKM. The V end was cut by 6 bases, the J end by 8 bases, with 8 bases between. This CDR3 has 11 amino acids. CDR3 loop: CASSGIYEQFF. The CDR3, as DNA: TGTGCCAGCAGCGGGATCTATGAGCAGTTCTTC.

The rearrangement uses TRBV30 and TRBJ2-2, with TRBD2 identical over 9 bases. This CDR3 region has 15 residues. Germline CDR1 and CDR2: GTSNPN and SVGIG (reference sequence). With 3 bases clipped from V and 1 base from J, the junction kept 3 bases outside the gene matches. CDR3 sequence: CAWRAGGLNTGELFF. The CDR3 coding sequence is TGTGCCTGGAGGGCGGGAGGGCTGAACACCGGGGAGCTGTTTTTT.

The chain uses TRBV16 and TRBJ2-2; no clear D gene. Germline CDR1 KGHSY, CDR2 FQNENV. With 4 bases removed from V and 1 base from J, the gap between germline ends came to 10 bases. The CDR3 has 15 residues. CDR3 DNA sequence: TGTGCCAGCAGCCCCCGGGCAGGGAACACCGGGGAGCTGTTTTTT. This codes for CASSPRAGNTGELFF.

CDR3 amino acids: CATSRARARGDQPQHF. The CDR3 nucleotides read TGTGCCACCAGCAGAGCTCGGGCCAGGGGTGATCAGCCCCAGCATTTT. This chain uses TRBV15 with TRBJ1-5; TRBD1 might be the D (6 bases). The CDR3 is made up of 16 amino acids. The V end was cut by 1 base, the J end by 5 bases, with 15 bases between. CDR1 is LNHNV, CDR2 YYDKDF, per germline (reference sequence).

The chain couples TRBV5-5 to TRBJ2-1; possible D gene TRBD1, 5 bases. Trimming removed 4 bases from V and 0 bases from J, with 11 bases in between. This CDR3 contains 15 residues. Germline V lookup: CDR1 SGHKS, CDR2 YYEKEE (reference sequence). The CDR3 DNA reads as TGTGCCAGCAGCCAGCAGGGTAGCTCCTACAATGAGCAGTTCTTC. It translates to CASSQQGSSYNEQFF. The full variable domain, completed using reference TRBV5-5 and TRBJ2-1, is DAGVTQSPTHLIKTRGQQVTLRCSPISGHKSVSWYQQVLGQGPQFIFQYYEKEERGRGNFPDRFSARQFPNYSSELNVNALLLGDSALYLCASSQQGSSYNEQFFGPGTRLTVL.

The chain couples TRBV7-9 to TRBJ2-2, with 9 bases matching TRBD1. This CDR3 is 19 amino acids long. Germline CDR1 reads SEHNR; CDR2 reads FQNEAQ (reference sequence). J gave up 2 bases and V 4 bases, and 14 bases lay outside the gene matches. The CDR3 loop is CASSSQGGTGKINTGELFF. DNA for the CDR3: TGTGCCAGCAGCTCGCAGGGTGGGACAGGGAAGATAAACACCGGGGAGCTGTTTTTT.

As concerns this clone: Distinct nucleotide sequences in the sample also encode this CDR3. The J gene is TRBJ2-7, the V gene TRBV19; TRBD2 might be the D (6 bases). Germline assignment: CDR1 LNHDA and CDR2 SQIVND (reference sequence). The CDR3 runs to 13 residues. Trimming cost V 7 bases and J 0 bases, with 10 bases left between them. In DNA form, the CDR3 reads TGTGCCAGTAAGCCCGGGGGCTCCTACGAGCAGTACTTC. As protein: CASKPGGSYEQYF. The full variable domain, completed using reference TRBV19 and TRBJ2-7, is DGGITQSPKYLFRKEGQNVTLSCEQNLNHDAMYWYRQDPGQGLRLIYYSQIVNDFQKGDIAEGYSVSREKKESFPLTVTSAQKNPTAFYLCASKPGGSYEQYFGPGTRLTVT.

The V gene is TRBV14, the J gene TRBJ2-7; TRBD1 might be the D (6 bases). This CDR3 region has 15 residues. Trimming pared 2 bases from V and 0 bases from J, leaving 11 bases between. The germline V gene encodes CDR1 SGHDN and CDR2 FVKESK. CDR3 region: CASSQRQVLSYEQYF. DNA of the CDR3: TGTGCCAGCAGCCAAAGACAGGTCCTCTCCTACGAGCAGTACTTC.

The genes are TRBV7-2 and TRBJ2-7, with TRBD2 identical over 9 bases. The CDR3 is made up of 13 amino acids. The V segment lost 3 bases and the J segment 5 bases; nucleotides outside the gene matches: 2. CDR1 is SGHTA, CDR2 FQGNSA, per germline. The CDR3 sequence: CASSLSSGDEQYF. CDR3 in DNA: TGTGCCAGCAGCTTGTCTAGCGGGGACGAGCAGTACTTC.